The 28 T cell receptor beta chains listed next were all sequenced from one sample in a study of blood T cell repertoires in COVID-19. Data came from immunoSEQ multiplex PCR; TCRdb stores just in-frame clones and leaves some out. This sample has about 130,000 clones; about 85% occur once, and the top ten carry approximately 5%. The sample consisted of peripheral blood. Receptor source: a woman aged 70-85 years with COVID-19, enrolled during active disease.

The chain carries TRBV19 and TRBJ1-2; 9 bases align to TRBD1. CDR1 and CDR2 (germline): LNHDA, SQIVND (reference sequence). Unmatched junction bases numbered 10, after V lost 5 bases and J lost 6 bases. This CDR3 is built from 15 residues. The CDR3 spells CASSPRTGATDGYTF. CDR3 DNA sequence: TGTGCCAGTAGTCCCCGGACAGGGGCCACGGATGGCTACACCTTC.

This sequence joins TRBV3-1 (or the pseudogene TRBV3-2) and TRBJ2-7, with TRBD1 identical over 8 bases. The ends lost 4 bases at V and 6 bases at J; junction bases unmatched: 11. Germline CDR1 and CDR2: LGHDT and YNNKEL (reference sequence). The CDR3 sequence is 15 residues long. The DNA for the CDR3 is TGTGCCAGCAGCCTCAGAGGACAGGGAAGAGGCGAGCAGTACTTC. It codes for CASSLRGQGRGEQYF.

In this sample, this clone turned up once. The chain employs TRBV5-1 and TRBJ2-1; TRBD2 matches 7 bases. With 0 bases clipped from V and 10 bases from J, the junction kept 1 base outside the gene matches. The CDR3 sequence is 12 residues long. Germline V lookup: CDR1 SGHRS, CDR2 YFSETQ. CDR3 DNA: TGCGCCAGCAGCTTGGAAGCGGGGGAGCAGTTCTTC. As protein: CASSLEAGEQFF.

V gene TRBV6-1 combines with J gene TRBJ1-2, with TRBD1 matching 9 bases. J was trimmed by 2 bases and V by 0 bases; bases with no gene match: 1. The CDR3 has 15 residues. From germline, CDR1 is MNHNS and CDR2 SASEGT. The CDR3 nucleotides read TGTGCCAGCAGTGAAGCAGGGACAGGGAACTATGGCTACACCTTC. It translates to CASSEAGTGNYGYTF.

V and J are TRBV9 and TRBJ1-3; 7 positions agree with TRBD1. The CDR3 is 14 residues long. J was trimmed by 4 bases and V by 3 bases; bases with no gene match: 4. Germline-derived CDR1 and CDR2 are SGDLS and YYNGEE. The CDR3 sequence: CASSAEGAGNTIYF. DNA of the CDR3: TGTGCCAGCAGCGCCGAGGGGGCCGGAAACACCATATATTTT.

The rearrangement uses TRBV6-2 or TRBV6-3 and TRBJ2-7; D call uncertain. From germline, CDR1 is MNHEY and CDR2 SVGEGT. The CDR3 contains 15 residues. Trimming removed 3 bases at V and 0 bases at J, with 12 bases between. The CDR3 nucleotides read TGTGCCAGCAGTTATATGCCAACTTACTCCTACGAGCAGTACTTC. Amino acid sequence: CASSYMPTYSYEQYF.

The chain links TRBV19 to TRBJ1-2; unclear D gene. Trimming removed 3 bases at V and 8 bases at J, with 13 bases between. The CDR3 consists of 13 residues. In germline, CDR1 is LNHDA, CDR2 SQIVND (reference sequence). CDR3 protein: CASSIRGVEGYTF. The DNA for the CDR3 is TGTGCCAGTAGTATTCGAGGCGTCGAAGGCTACACCTTC.

The rearrangement links TRBV5-8 to TRBJ2-3; 7 nucleotides align to TRBD1. Germline-derived CDR1 and CDR2 are SGHTS and YDEGEE. The V segment lost 6 bases and the J segment 0 bases; nucleotides outside the gene matches: 13. This CDR3 region has 17 residues. The CDR3 is CASNYRRQGGSTDTQYF. Here the CDR3 DNA reads TGTGCCAGCAACTACCGCCGACAGGGCGGTAGCACAGATACGCAGTATTTT.

The CDR3 spells CASRLGQGVYGYTF. Written as DNA, the CDR3 is TGTGCCAGCAGACTGGGGCAAGGGGTCTATGGCTACACCTTC. The chain recombines TRBV6-6 with TRBJ1-2; D possibly corresponds to TRBD1 (5 bases). The CDR3 spans 14 residues. V lost 6 bases and J lost 4, with 15 bases in between. CDR1 is MNHNY and CDR2 is SVGAGI in the germline V gene (reference sequence).

The CDR3 bases are TGTGCCAGCAGCCCGCGGGGGGGTGGCACCGGGGAGCTGTTTTTT. This encodes CASSPRGGGTGELFF. J is TRBJ2-2 and V is TRBV7-2; 9 nucleotides align to TRBD2. This CDR3 is built from 15 residues. Per germline, CDR1 SGHTA and CDR2 FQGNSA. The V and J ends lost 5 bases and 4 bases, in that order; junction bases with no gene match: 5.

The genes are TRBV7-9 and TRBJ1-1; 10 nucleotides align to TRBD1. Germline V CDR1 and CDR2: SEHNR, FQNEAQ (reference sequence). The CDR3 extends over 13 amino acids. Losses at the gene ends were 6 bases for V and 6 bases for J; bases not matched to a gene: 4. The CDR3 loop is CASSRQGAAEAFF. The CDR3 bases are TGTGCCAGCAGTAGACAGGGGGCAGCTGAAGCTTTCTTT.

This clone was found once. The genes are TRBV4-2 and TRBJ2-3; D might be TRBD2 (5 bases). The V gene's germline CDR1 is LGHNA and CDR2 YNFKEQ. This CDR3 spans 16 amino acids. V dropped 3 bases and J dropped 4 bases, with 17 bases sitting between them. CDR3 bases: TGTGCCAGCAGCCAGGGATCGAGATCCGGGGCAGATACGCAGTATTTT. It encodes CASSQGSRSGADTQYF.

The chain couples TRBV6-5 to TRBJ1-2; possible D gene TRBD1, 6 bases. CDR1 and CDR2 from the germline V gene are MNHEY and SVGAGI. The V end lost 0 bases, the J end lost 11 bases, and 13 bases lay between the germline ends. The CDR3 has 13 amino acids. The CDR3 loop reads CASSYSSQGRYTF. The CDR3 region has the DNA TGTGCCAGCAGTTACTCGAGCCAGGGGCGATACACCTTC.

The chain employs TRBV20-1 and TRBJ1-2, with D possibly TRBD1 on 6 matching bases. V was trimmed by 4 bases and J by 7 bases, leaving 10 bases between them. From germline, CDR1 is DFQATT and CDR2 SNEGSKA (reference sequence). This CDR3 comprises 11 residues. Here the CDR3 reads CSAKGVGGYTF. Written as DNA, the CDR3 is TGCAGTGCTAAGGGGGTCGGTGGCTACACCTTC.

The chain joins TRBV18 to TRBJ1-1, with 7 bases lining up with TRBD1. The CDR3 extends over 12 amino acids. V dropped 3 bases and J dropped 11; count of bases not matched to a gene: 6. Germline V gives CDR1 KGHSH, CDR2 LQKENI. The chain's CDR3 is CASSPQGGWAFF. In DNA form, the CDR3 reads TGTGCCAGCTCACCGCAGGGGGGATGGGCTTTCTTT.

V and J are TRBV5-6 and TRBJ1-1; TRBD1 agrees at 8 bases. This CDR3 has 17 residues. V shed 0 bases and J 1 base; nucleotides not matched to a gene: 8. Germline CDR1 and CDR2: SGHDT and YYEEEE. CDR3 nucleotides: TGTGCCAGCAGCTTGGTGGCAGGGGGCCTCCCGAACACTGAAGCTTTCTTT. This codes for CASSLVAGGLPNTEAFF.

This chain connects TRBV5-8 to TRBJ2-7, with D perhaps TRBD1 (6 bases). The CDR3 is 16 amino acids. Trimming pared 0 bases from V and 0 bases from J, leaving 13 bases between. Looked up from germline, CDR1 is SGHTS and CDR2 is YDEGEE. As DNA, the CDR3 is TGTGCCAGCAGCTTGGCTGGGGGCGGGCCCTCCTACGAGCAGTACTTC. Residues: CASSLAGGGPSYEQYF.

V and J are TRBV2 and TRBJ1-3; the D gene is possibly TRBD1 (5 bases). V was clipped by 1 base and J by 1 base, with 8 bases between them. CDR1 SNHLY and CDR2 FYNNEI come from the germline V gene. The CDR3 totals 15 residues. CDR3 in DNA: TGTGCCAGCAGTGAAGGACAGATTTCTGGAAACACCATATATTTT. Translation: CASSEGQISGNTIYF.

The rearrangement links TRBV27 to TRBJ2-2; 8 bases fit TRBD1. The CDR3 contains 13 residues. Losses at the gene ends were 10 bases for V and 3 bases for J; bases not matched to a gene: 4. Germline V gene data show CDR1 as MNHEY and CDR2 as SMNVEV (reference sequence). CDR3 protein: CATRDRYTGELFF. CDR3 DNA sequence: TGTGCCACCCGGGACAGGTACACCGGGGAGCTGTTTTTT.

This chain uses TRBV4-1 with TRBJ1-4; D unclear. Trimming took 0 bases from V and 7 from J, leaving 12 bases between them. CDR3 length equals 15 residues. The germline gives CDR1 MGHRA, CDR2 YSYEKL. The CDR3 loop is CASSQEWSGSEKLFF. The CDR3 region has the DNA TGCGCCAGCAGCCAAGAATGGAGTGGTAGTGAAAAACTGTTTTTT.

This chain links TRBV9 with TRBJ2-3, with 13 nucleotides matching TRBD2. V was pared by 4 bases and J by 3 bases, with 8 bases of the junction left unmatched. The CDR3 has 17 residues. CDR1 is SGDLS, CDR2 YYNGEE, per germline. Here the CDR3 DNA reads TGTGCCAGCAGCCCTATGACTAGCGGGGGGCCGACAGATACGCAGTATTTT. It specifies CASSPMTSGGPTDTQYF.

In DNA form, the CDR3 reads TGTGCCAGCACCGAGTTCGTGTCAGGGGGCGGGCGTGCTGGCTACACCTTC. This gives the protein CASTEFVSGGGRAGYTF. V usage is TRBV2 and J usage is TRBJ1-2; 8 bases match TRBD1. Germline CDR1 and CDR2: SNHLY and FYNNEI. With 7 bases clipped from V and 7 bases from J, the junction kept 20 bases outside the gene matches. This CDR3 has 17 residues.

The V and J genes are TRBV18 and TRBJ2-1, with 13 bases fitting TRBD2. There are 17 residues in the CDR3. The germline gives CDR1 KGHSH, CDR2 LQKENI. V dropped 2 bases and J dropped 2; count of bases not matched to a gene: 3. The CDR3 protein is CASSPKGLAGAYNEQFF. The CDR3 nucleotides read TGTGCCAGCTCACCAAAAGGACTAGCGGGGGCCTACAATGAGCAGTTCTTC.

V usage is TRBV4-1 and J usage is TRBJ2-4, with 11 bases fitting TRBD1. J was trimmed by 9 bases and V by 2 bases; bases with no gene match: 6. The CDR3 loop spans 15 amino acids. The germline gives CDR1 MGHRA, CDR2 YSYEKL. In DNA form, the CDR3 reads TGCGCCAGCAGCCAACTGGGACAGGGGGTTCGCATTCAGTACTTC. Residues: CASSQLGQGVRIQYF.

The V call is TRBV7-2, the J call TRBJ1-5; D is perhaps TRBD1 (6 bases). Germline V lookup: CDR1 SGHTA, CDR2 FQGNSA. The germline V and J ends were trimmed by 4 bases and 4 bases, with 14 bases remaining between them. This CDR3 is built from 15 residues. DNA of the CDR3: TGTGCCAGCAGCTCGGTCGGGGGGCAGAATCAGCCCCAGCATTTT. It translates to CASSSVGGQNQPQHF.

V is TRBV7-9 and J is TRBJ1-2; possibly TRBD1 for D (6 bases). Germline assignment: CDR1 SEHNR and CDR2 FQNEAQ (reference sequence). Between the trimmed V and J ends, which lost 5 bases and 3 bases, there was a span of 25 bases. The CDR3 contains 18 residues. In DNA form, the CDR3 reads TGTGCCAGCAGCCGAGCTACTCAGACAGGATCCGATTACTATGGCTACACCTTC. Its translation: CASSRATQTGSDYYGYTF.

The J gene is TRBJ1-1, the V gene TRBV19; 8 bases match TRBD1. J gave up 5 bases and V 6 bases, and 11 bases lay outside the gene matches. Germline assignment: CDR1 LNHDA and CDR2 SQIVND (reference sequence). The CDR3 contains 15 residues. For the CDR3, the DNA is TGTGCCAGTAGGACGCCCGCAGGGGGCCCGACTGAAGCTTTCTTT. Encoded protein: CASRTPAGGPTEAFF.

CDR3 region: CASSQPGGKSAEEKLFF. Written as DNA, the CDR3 is TGCGCCAGCAGCCAACCAGGGGGTAAATCGGCCGAAGAAAAACTGTTTTTT. J is TRBJ1-4 and V is TRBV4-1; the match to TRBD1 covers 7 bases. V lost 2 bases and J lost 8; bases outside the gene matches: 14. This CDR3 comprises 17 residues. From germline, CDR1 is MGHRA and CDR2 YSYEKL.